This T cell receptor beta chain is from a study of Graves' ophthalmopathy and Graves' hyperthyroidism. General observations from the study: As the model predicted ophthalmopathy progression, it achieved a sensitivity of 70% to 71% and a specificity of approximately 72%.

RNA served as the template for amplifying TCR beta CDR3 regions. Scientists carried out first-round RT-PCR using HTBI primers and then a second-round multiplex PCR. TCRdb processed the multiplex PCR reads anew with MiXCR; each CDR3 protein has one entry. The sample yields more than 1,000,000 distinct CDR3 sequences, approximately 35% seen once. Germline CDR1 is ENHRY and CDR2 is SYGVKD. Trimming cost V 2 bases and J 4 bases; bases outside gene matches: 3. This CDR3 region has 14 residues. Notes on this clonotype: Its antigen is not known.

The chain couples TRBV10-3 to TRBJ2-5; 8 bases are shared with TRBD2. This TCR came from an adult man with Graves' hyperthyroidism. The sequencing sample was made of peripheral blood or thyroid tissue (not recorded which). This chain's CDR3 is CAISEGGGRETQYF. The CDR3 DNA reads as TGTGCCATCAGTGAGGGCGGGGGGCGAGAGACCCAGTACTTC.